These T cell receptor beta chains were read from a single sample in a study of blood T cell repertoires in COVID-19. The table came from immunoSEQ multiplex PCR; TCRdb's copy has only in-frame clones and leaves some out. The table records 200,000 to 300,000 clones, 86% of them present only once. The sample consisted of peripheral blood. All receptors come from a man at least 80 years old with acute or convalescent COVID-19. CDR3s include the opening cysteine and the closing phenylalanine or tryptophan. The order of the fields is D gene, V gene, J gene, clone size, CDR3 protein, CDR3 DNA. A D gene is named only where the DNA matches it firmly. Clone size appears in some rows only: once, few, many, or a class for an expanded clone.

.	TRBV7-9	TRBJ2-1	once	CASSLDSLNEQFF	TGTGCCAGCAGCTTAGACAGCCTAAATGAGCAGTTCTTC
TRBD1	TRBV3-1/TRBV3-2	TRBJ1-6	.	CASSQGTGASPLHF	TGTGCCAGCAGCCAGGGGACAGGGGCATCACCCCTCCACTTT
TRBD1	TRBV5-1	TRBJ1-6	.	CASSDGQGVGSPLHF	TGCGCCAGCAGCGACGGACAGGGAGTCGGGTCACCCCTCCACTTT
.	TRBV6-5	TRBJ1-5	.	CASSYRLNQPQHF	TGTGCCAGCAGTTATAGACTTAATCAGCCCCAGCATTTT
.	TRBV28	TRBJ1-5	.	CASSALTGREGPQHF	TGTGCCAGCAGTGCTCTAACTGGGAGAGAGGGGCCCCAGCATTTT
.	TRBV27	TRBJ1-5	.	CASSDSRTDQPQHF	TGTGCCAGCTCCGACAGCCGAACCGATCAGCCCCAGCATTTT
.	TRBV11-2	TRBJ2-1	.	CASSRQESSYNEQFF	TGTGCCAGCAGCCGACAGGAGAGCTCCTACAATGAGCAGTTCTTC
TRBD1	TRBV6-1	TRBJ1-2	.	CASSEWDRGAKGYTF	TGTGCCAGCAGTGAGTGGGACAGGGGTGCGAAGGGCTACACCTTC
.	TRBV6-6	TRBJ1-2	.	CASSLRQTSTNYGYTF	TGTGCCAGCAGTCTTCGACAGACCTCAACTAACTATGGCTACACCTTC
.	TRBV2	TRBJ1-2	.	CARGGLSPNYGYTF	TGTGCCCGGGGAGGTCTTTCCCCTAACTATGGCTACACCTTC
.	TRBV28	TRBJ2-3	.	CASSPLGTRDTQYF	TGTGCCAGCAGTCCCCTCGGGACAAGAGATACGCAGTATTTT
TRBD1	TRBV19	TRBJ1-1	.	CASSKTTGFTEAFF	TGTGCCAGTAGTAAGACGACAGGGTTCACTGAAGCTTTCTTT
TRBD1	TRBV24-1	TRBJ2-2	.	CATSDPGTAYNTGELFF	TGTGCCACCAGTGACCCTGGGACAGCATATAACACCGGGGAGCTGTTTTTT
.	TRBV21-1	TRBJ2-1	.	CASTGGGRALNEQFF	TGTGCCAGCACCGGGGGCGGGAGGGCCTTAAATGAGCAGTTCTTC
.	TRBV15	TRBJ1-2	.	CATSRDRYGYTF	TGTGCCACCAGCAGAGACCGCTATGGCTACACCTTC
TRBD2	TRBV4-2	TRBJ2-2	.	CASSRGLASNTGELFF	TGTGCCAGCAGCCGGGGACTAGCGTCGAACACCGGGGAGCTGTTTTTT
TRBD2	TRBV2	TRBJ2-1	.	CASGRDYFNEQFF	TGTGCCAGCGGCCGGGACTACTTCAATGAGCAGTTCTTC
.	TRBV9	TRBJ1-1	.	CASSGPGSNTEAFF	TGTGCCAGCAGCGGCCCGGGATCGAACACTGAAGCTTTCTTT
.	TRBV28	TRBJ1-3	.	CASTTQDMVGNTIYF	TGTGCCAGCACTACACAGGACATGGTTGGAAACACCATATATTTT
.	TRBV28	TRBJ1-2	.	CASRGEGILYGYTF	TGTGCCAGCAGAGGGGAAGGTATCCTCTATGGCTACACCTTC
TRBD1	TRBV10-3	TRBJ1-3	.	CAISGQGWGRHPSGNTIYF	TGTGCCATCAGTGGACAGGGTTGGGGAAGACACCCCTCTGGAAACACCATATATTTT
.	TRBV13	TRBJ2-5	.	CASSLGGAETQYF	TGTGCCAGCAGCTTAGGAGGGGCAGAGACCCAGTACTTC
.	TRBV12-3/TRBV12-4	TRBJ2-7	once	CASSPYCCGQYF	TGTGCCAGCAGCCCCTACTGCTGCGGGCAGTACTTC
TRBD1	TRBV28	TRBJ2-7	.	CASSGTGAYEQYF	TGTGCCAGCAGTGGGACAGGGGCGTACGAGCAGTACTTC
.	TRBV10-3	TRBJ1-5	few	CAISESEVSNQPQHF	TGTGCCATCAGTGAGTCGGAGGTGAGCAATCAGCCCCAGCATTTT
.	TRBV28	TRBJ2-5	.	CAGRRGETQYF	TGTGCCGGCCGTCGGGGGGAGACCCAGTACTTC
TRBD2	TRBV20-1	TRBJ2-1	.	CSASGPTSGGEGDEQFF	TGCAGTGCTAGTGGGCCGACTAGCGGGGGGGAAGGCGATGAGCAGTTCTTC
TRBD2	TRBV7-9	TRBJ2-1	.	CASRLAGFNEQFF	TGTGCCAGCAGGTTAGCGGGCTTCAATGAGCAGTTCTTC
TRBD2	TRBV7-2	TRBJ2-1	.	CASSLELAGGPGNNEQFF	TGTGCCAGCAGCTTAGAACTAGCGGGGGGGCCTGGGAACAATGAGCAGTTCTTC
.	TRBV19	TRBJ2-4	.	CASSMGGRAREAKNIQYF	TGTGCCAGTAGTATGGGGGGGCGAGCACGCGAAGCCAAAAACATTCAGTACTTC
.	TRBV28	TRBJ2-2	.	CASSGLPNTGELFF	TGTGCCAGTTCGGGACTCCCGAACACCGGGGAGCTGTTTTTT
.	TRBV2	TRBJ2-2	.	CASGQGPPDTGELFF	TGTGCCAGCGGGCAGGGCCCCCCTGACACCGGGGAGCTGTTTTTT
.	TRBV27	TRBJ1-3	.	CASSTTGSPGNTIYF	TGTGCCAGCAGTACCACAGGGTCCCCTGGAAACACCATATATTTT
TRBD2	TRBV5-1	TRBJ2-3	.	CASSLAVITGGRADTQYF	TGCGCCAGCAGCTTGGCTGTGATCACGGGAGGGCGGGCAGATACGCAGTATTTT
.	TRBV19	TRBJ2-7	few	CASSIPVAGEQYF	TGTGCCAGTAGTATACCCGTCGCAGGAGAGCAGTACTTC
.	TRBV5-1	TRBJ2-1	.	CASSLDRVAYNEQFF	TGCGCCAGCAGCTTGGACAGGGTAGCCTACAATGAGCAGTTCTTC
TRBD1	TRBV5-1	TRBJ1-1	.	CASSLDGTGGRVNTEAFF	TGCGCCAGCAGCTTGGACGGGACAGGGGGCCGGGTGAACACTGAAGCTTTCTTT
TRBD1	TRBV5-1	TRBJ2-7	.	CASSLGDRRNLEQYF	TGCGCCAGCAGCCTCGGGGACAGGCGGAACCTCGAGCAGTACTTC
.	TRBV28	TRBJ1-2	.	CASSDNWTFDGYTF	TGTGCCAGCAGCGACAATTGGACTTTTGATGGCTACACCTTC
TRBD1	TRBV2	TRBJ2-2	.	CASRGDRNTGELFF	TGTGCCAGCAGGGGGGACAGAAACACCGGGGAGCTGTTTTTT
TRBD1	TRBV4-1	TRBJ2-7	.	CASSQVATGGKYEQYF	TGCGCCAGCAGCCAAGTGGCGACAGGGGGGAAGTACGAGCAGTACTTC
.	TRBV19	TRBJ2-5	.	CASSIATGMSETQYF	TGTGCCAGTAGTATAGCTACAGGGATGAGCGAGACCCAGTACTTC
.	TRBV18	TRBJ1-1	.	CASSPQVAGMNTEAFF	TGTGCCAGCTCACCACAGGTTGCGGGGATGAACACTGAAGCTTTCTTT
.	TRBV21-1	TRBJ2-4	.	CASSKAPGNRGDIQYF	TGTGCCAGCAGCAAAGCGCCGGGGAACAGGGGTGACATTCAGTACTTC
.	TRBV5-8	TRBJ2-7	.	CASSLVRYEQYF	TGTGCCAGCAGCTTGGTCCGTTACGAGCAGTACTTC
.	TRBV6-5	TRBJ1-3	.	CASSSRNINAGNTIYF	TGTGCCAGCAGTTCCCGCAACATTAACGCTGGAAACACCATATATTTT
TRBD1	TRBV5-1	TRBJ2-7	few	CASSSGTGSYEQYF	TGCGCCAGCAGCTCCGGGACAGGTTCCTACGAGCAGTACTTC
.	TRBV7-2	TRBJ1-3	.	CASSLRGPSGNTIYF	TGTGCCAGCAGCCTCAGGGGACCCTCTGGAAACACCATATATTTT
.	TRBV2	TRBJ1-5	.	CASREQGFQTQPQHF	TGTGCCAGCAGGGAACAGGGTTTCCAAACTCAGCCCCAGCATTTT
TRBD2	TRBV28	TRBJ2-7	.	CAISIRGRAVKQYF	TGTGCCATCTCCATCCGAGGGAGGGCCGTGAAGCAGTACTTC
TRBD1	TRBV6-5	TRBJ1-5	.	CASIAGQKGQPQHF	TGTGCCAGCATTGCGGGACAGAAAGGTCAGCCCCAGCATTTT
TRBD1	TRBV7-9	TRBJ2-5	.	CASSLSTGGGGTQYF	TGTGCCAGCAGCTTATCCACAGGGGGCGGTGGGACCCAGTACTTC
.	TRBV12-2	TRBJ2-7	.	CASRFRQGVGYEQYF	TGTGCAAGTCGCTTTCGACAGGGGGTCGGCTACGAGCAGTACTTC
.	TRBV5-6	TRBJ1-5	.	CASSLLMTANQPQHF	TGTGCCAGCAGCTTATTGATGACAGCTAATCAGCCCCAGCATTTT
.	TRBV27	TRBJ1-6	once	CASSLYVLQGSSYNSPLHF	TGTGCCAGCAGTTTATATGTCCTTCAGGGGAGCTCCTATAATTCACCCCTCCACTTT